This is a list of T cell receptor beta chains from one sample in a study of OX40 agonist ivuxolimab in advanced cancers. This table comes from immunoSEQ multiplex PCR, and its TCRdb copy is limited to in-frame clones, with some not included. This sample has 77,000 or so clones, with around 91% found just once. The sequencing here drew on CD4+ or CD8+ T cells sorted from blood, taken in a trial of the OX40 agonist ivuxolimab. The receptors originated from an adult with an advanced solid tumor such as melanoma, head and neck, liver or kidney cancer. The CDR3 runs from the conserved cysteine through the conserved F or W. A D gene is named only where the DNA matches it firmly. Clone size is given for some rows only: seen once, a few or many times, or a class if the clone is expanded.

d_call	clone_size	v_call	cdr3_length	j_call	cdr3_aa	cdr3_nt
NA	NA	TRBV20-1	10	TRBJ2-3	CSAGTDTQYF	TGCAGTGCTGGTACAGATACGCAGTATTTT
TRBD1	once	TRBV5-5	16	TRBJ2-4	CASTLTGGATKNIQYF	TGTGCCAGCACTCTAACAGGGGGCGCAACCAAAAACATTCAGTACTTC
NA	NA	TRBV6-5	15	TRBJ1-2	CASSYSQAFNYGYTF	TGTGCCAGCAGTTACTCGCAGGCATTTAACTATGGCTACACCTTC
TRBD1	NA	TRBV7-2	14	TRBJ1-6	CASSYGTEESPLHF	TGTGCCAGCAGCTATGGGACAGAGGAATCACCCCTCCACTTT
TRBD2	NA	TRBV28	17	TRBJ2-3	CASSLGQRGGRADTQYF	TGTGCCAGCAGTTTGGGTCAGCGGGGTGGCCGAGCAGATACGCAGTATTTT
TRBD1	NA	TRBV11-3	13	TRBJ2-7	CASRRTGDAEQYF	TGTGCCAGCAGACGGACAGGGGACGCCGAGCAGTACTTC
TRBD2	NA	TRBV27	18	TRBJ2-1	CASSGLAGGYRSYNEQFF	TGTGCCAGCAGCGGACTAGCGGGAGGTTATCGCTCCTACAATGAGCAGTTCTTC
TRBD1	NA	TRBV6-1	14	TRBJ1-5	CASMGTGGNQPQHF	TGTGCCAGCATGGGGACAGGGGGCAATCAGCCCCAGCATTTT
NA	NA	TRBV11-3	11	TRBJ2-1	CASSVYNEQFF	TGTGCCAGCAGCGTCTACAATGAGCAGTTCTTC
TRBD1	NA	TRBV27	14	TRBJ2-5	CASHRTGLQETQYF	TGTGCCAGCCACCGGACAGGACTCCAAGAGACCCAGTACTTC
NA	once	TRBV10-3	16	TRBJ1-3	CAISEFGPLSGNTIYF	TGTGCCATCAGTGAGTTTGGACCTCTCTCTGGAAACACCATATATTTT
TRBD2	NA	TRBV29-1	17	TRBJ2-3	CSVLLGRERQNTDTQYF	TGCAGCGTTCTCCTCGGGCGGGAGCGCCAAAACACAGATACGCAGTATTTT
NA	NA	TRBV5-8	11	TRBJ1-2	CASSLLRGYTF	TGTGCCAGCAGCCTACTCAGGGGCTACACCTTC
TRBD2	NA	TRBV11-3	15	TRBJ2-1	CASSGGTSGGNEQFF	TGTGCCAGCAGCGGCGGCACTAGCGGGGGCAATGAGCAGTTCTTC
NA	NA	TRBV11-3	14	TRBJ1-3	CASSLGPGGNTIYF	TGTGCCAGCAGCTTAGGGCCCGGTGGAAACACCATATATTTT
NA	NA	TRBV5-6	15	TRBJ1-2	CASSLVGGPTYGYTF	TGTGCCAGCAGCTTGGTGGGGGGTCCTACCTATGGCTACACCTTC
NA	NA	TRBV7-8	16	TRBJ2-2	CASSWVVGRGTGELFF	TGTGCCAGCAGCTGGGTTGTGGGACGGGGCACCGGGGAGCTGTTTTTT
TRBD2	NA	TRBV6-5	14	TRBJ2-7	CASSRQAGGYEQYF	TGTGCCAGCAGTAGACAGGCGGGGGGCTACGAGCAGTACTTC
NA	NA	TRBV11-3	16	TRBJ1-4	CASSTGGAGNGEKLFF	TGTGCCAGCAGCACGGGGGGTGCTGGAAATGGGGAAAAACTGTTTTTT